These 24 T cell receptor beta chains came from one sample sequenced in a study of immune evolution from preneoplasia to lung adenocarcinoma. Sequencing was performed with immunoSEQ multiplex PCR; in TCRdb, only in-frame clones are kept and a portion is missing. The sample lists a few thousand clones, almost 80% occurring once. Source material: FFPE normal lung tissue adjacent to the tumor. These receptors came from a person aged 55 to 75 with lung adenocarcinoma.

In this sample, this clone turned up a few times. For the CDR3, the DNA is TGCAGCGGACAGGGTGCGACCACCGGGGAGCTGTTTTTT. It yields the protein CSGQGATTGELFF. V usage is TRBV29-1 and J usage is TRBJ2-2; TRBD1 aligns across 7 bases. J was trimmed by 4 bases and V by 7 bases; bases with no gene match: 6. The CDR3 contains 13 residues. CDR1 and CDR2 (germline): SQVTM, ANQGSEA.

A few counts support this clone. The CDR3 reads CASSATTEGAGGYTF. DNA for the CDR3: TGTGCCAGCAGCGCAACGACAGAGGGTGCTGGAGGCTACACCTTC. V usage is TRBV7-3 and J usage is TRBJ1-2, with D perhaps TRBD1 (5 bases). The germline gives CDR1 SGHTA, CDR2 FQGTGA. The CDR3 consists of 15 residues. V shed 5 bases and J shed 8 bases, with 21 bases lying between them.

The chain carries TRBV27 and TRBJ2-1; TRBD1 or TRBD2 may be the D gene (6 bases each). The germline V gene has CDR1 MNHEY and CDR2 SMNVEV (reference sequence). Trimming pared 7 bases from V and 9 bases from J, leaving 16 bases between. The CDR3 contains 13 residues. The CDR3 here is CASISRRGFEQFF. The CDR3 DNA reads TGTGCCAGCATCTCCAGGAGGGGGTTTGAGCAGTTCTTC.

The gene calls are TRBV6-1 and TRBJ1-3; D possibly corresponds to TRBD1 (6 bases). Germline values: CDR1 MNHNS, CDR2 SASEGT. The CDR3 runs 15 residues. Trimming left V 6 bases short and J 7 bases short, with 19 bases between. CDR3 amino acids: CASSPLGEGGNTIYF. CDR3 coding DNA: TGTGCCAGCAGCCCGTTGGGGGAGGGGGGCAACACCATATATTTT.

The chain employs TRBV27 and TRBJ1-2; a possible D gene is TRBD1 (6 bases). The CDR3 extends over 15 amino acids. The V end lost 5 bases, the J end lost 3 bases, and 16 bases lay between the germline ends. Germline lookup yields CDR1 MNHEY and CDR2 SMNVEV (reference sequence). The CDR3 protein is CASSPYWGQDYGYTF. CDR3 coding DNA: TGTGCCAGCAGTCCGTACTGGGGGCAGGACTATGGCTACACCTTC.

This clone turned up a few times. The chain combines TRBV5-4 with TRBJ2-6; D is uncertain. Trimming took 2 bases from V and 0 from J, leaving 6 bases between them. Germline CDR1 SGHNT, CDR2 YYREEE (reference sequence). This CDR3 comprises 15 residues. The CDR3: CASSFSISGANVLTF. CDR3 nucleotides: TGTGCCAGCAGCTTTTCGATCTCTGGGGCCAACGTCCTGACTTTC.

The chain couples TRBV30 to TRBJ2-7; D is unclear. Germline-derived CDR1 and CDR2 are GTSNPN and SVGIG (reference sequence). The CDR3 spans 12 residues. Trimming removed 2 bases from V and 6 bases from J, with 11 bases in between. For the CDR3, the DNA is TGTGCCTGGAGTCACGGGTCCGGCGAGCAGTACTTC. It specifies CAWSHGSGEQYF.

V is TRBV15 and J is TRBJ2-7, with 9 bases lining up with TRBD1. This CDR3 has 15 residues. Germline V gene data show CDR1 as LNHNV and CDR2 as YYDKDF (reference sequence). After removal of 0 bases from V and 2 bases from J, the junction contained 2 bases not matched to a gene. The CDR3 DNA is TGTGCCACCAGCAGAGAGGGACAGGGCCCCTACGAGCAGTACTTC. Its protein is CATSREGQGPYEQYF.

The chain links TRBV11-1 to TRBJ2-5; the D gene is possibly TRBD1 (6 bases). The CDR3 totals 16 residues. The V gene's germline CDR1 is SGHAT and CDR2 FQDESV (reference sequence). Trimming pared 2 bases from V and 1 base from J, leaving 14 bases between. CDR3: CASSLRMRTVQETQYF. CDR3 DNA: TGTGCCAGCAGCTTAAGGATGCGGACAGTCCAAGAGACCCAGTACTTC.

The CDR3 DNA follows: TGTGCCAGCAGCTTTCGCGGGGGAGGGGGCACCGGGGAGCTGTTTTTT. This translates into CASSFRGGGGTGELFF. This sequence joins TRBV7-8 and TRBJ2-2; possible D gene TRBD2, 7 bases. V dropped 3 bases and J dropped 4 bases, with 15 bases sitting between them. Looked up from germline, CDR1 is SGHVS and CDR2 is FQNEAQ. The CDR3 runs to 16 residues.

This chain connects TRBV9 to TRBJ2-3; D ambiguous. The CDR3 is 14 amino acids. The V end lost 4 bases, the J end lost 6 bases, and 15 bases lay between the germline ends. In germline, CDR1 is SGDLS, CDR2 YYNGEE. The CDR3 protein is CASSPGHLVDTQYF. In DNA form, the CDR3 reads TGTGCCAGCAGCCCCGGGCATCTGGTCGATACGCAGTATTTT.

This chain joins TRBV11-2 and TRBJ2-2; TRBD1 agrees at 7 bases. CDR1 and CDR2 from the germline V gene are SGHAT and FQNNGV. The V and J ends lost 4 bases and 0 bases, in that order; junction bases with no gene match: 5. The CDR3 consists of 16 residues. CDR3 sequence (DNA): TGTGCCAGCAGCTCCGACAGGGTACCGAACACCGGGGAGCTGTTTTTT. Translated, it gives CASSSDRVPNTGELFF.

The rearrangement uses TRBV10-3 and TRBJ2-5, with a tentative D call TRBD2 (7 bases). CDR3 length: 15 residues. V was pared by 3 bases and J by 1 base, with 12 bases between. Looked up from germline, CDR1 is ENHRY and CDR2 is SYGVKD. In nucleotides, the CDR3 is TGTGCCATCAGTGAAGCGGGACAAAGCCAAGAGACCCAGTACTTC. This sequence encodes CAISEAGQSQETQYF.

The chain is built from TRBV6-5 and TRBJ2-7; TRBD2 agrees at 7 bases. The junction had 2 bases not matched to a gene; V was cut back by 5 bases and J by 1 base. The CDR3 totals 13 residues. Germline assignment: CDR1 MNHEY and CDR2 SVGAGI. The CDR3 reads CASSREESYEQYF. Written as DNA, the CDR3 is TGTGCCAGCAGTCGGGAGGAGTCCTACGAGCAGTACTTC.

This chain links TRBV9 with TRBJ1-4; TRBD1 is a possible D gene (5 bases). Trimming removed 4 bases at V and 8 bases at J, with 18 bases between. This CDR3 contains 15 residues. The germline gives CDR1 SGDLS, CDR2 YYNGEE. DNA of the CDR3: TGTGCCAGCAGCCCAGAGGGCTTGGGGGGGGAAAAACTGTTTTTT. Translated, it gives CASSPEGLGGEKLFF.

The chain combines TRBV9 with TRBJ1-1; D is unresolved. Germline V gene lookup returns CDR1 SGDLS and CDR2 YYNGEE. The CDR3 consists of 14 residues. Trimming removed 4 bases from V and 1 base from J, with 11 bases in between. The CDR3 sequence is CASSILSQNTEAFF. As DNA, the CDR3 is TGTGCCAGCAGCATTCTTAGCCAGAACACTGAAGCTTTCTTT.

This clone is a singleton in its sample. This CDR3 is CASGAAGGTEAFF. The CDR3 coding sequence is TGTGCCAGCGGGGCGGCAGGGGGCACTGAAGCTTTCTTT. The J gene is TRBJ1-1, the V gene TRBV27, with 7 bases that match TRBD1. Germline CDR1 and CDR2: MNHEY and SMNVEV (reference sequence). The V and J ends lost 8 bases and 4 bases, in that order; junction bases with no gene match: 7. The CDR3 covers 13 residues.

V gene TRBV6-5 combines with J gene TRBJ2-7, with 11 bases matching TRBD1. J lost 4 bases, V lost 7 bases, and 6 bases had no gene match. CDR1 and CDR2 (germline): MNHEY, SVGAGI. There are 14 residues in the CDR3. CDR3: CASTGTGGSYEQYF. The CDR3 nucleotides read TGTGCCAGCACCGGGACAGGGGGTTCGTACGAGCAGTACTTC.

V usage is TRBV6-6 and J usage is TRBJ1-3; D gene uncertain. The CDR3 has 13 residues. Germline CDR1 reads MNHNY; CDR2 reads SVGAGI (reference sequence). V lost 6 bases and J lost 4, with 10 bases in between. The CDR3 is CASSQIQGNTIYF. The CDR3 DNA reads as TGTGCCAGCAGCCAAATACAAGGAAACACCATATATTTT.

The sample holds one count of this clone. J is TRBJ1-2 and V is TRBV27; 7 bases match TRBD1. Germline V gives CDR1 MNHEY, CDR2 SMNVEV (reference sequence). The CDR3 extends over 15 amino acids. The junction had 13 bases not matched to a gene; V was cut back by 6 bases and J by 6 bases. The CDR3 region is CASSARQGDVNGYTF. Written as DNA, the CDR3 is TGTGCCAGCAGCGCTCGACAGGGAGACGTAAATGGCTACACCTTC.

The count of this clone is one. J is TRBJ2-2 and V is TRBV19, with 7 bases identical to TRBD2. The CDR3 runs 14 residues. V lost 10 bases to trimming and J lost 5 bases; unmatched junction nucleotides: 10. Germline CDR1 and CDR2: LNHDA and SQIVND (reference sequence). CDR3 nucleotide sequence: TGTGCCACCGACCGGGACTATCAAACCGGGGAGCTGTTTTTT. It specifies CATDRDYQTGELFF.

The CDR3 here is CASSRGQANTEAFF. The CDR3 region has the DNA TGTGCCAGCAGTAGGGGACAGGCGAACACTGAAGCTTTCTTT. This rearrangement joins TRBV27 to TRBJ1-1; 8 bases are shared with TRBD1. The ends lost 5 bases at V and 1 base at J; junction bases unmatched: 3. Germline CDR1 is MNHEY and CDR2 is SMNVEV (reference sequence). CDR3 length: 14 residues.

The rearrangement joins TRBV28 to TRBJ2-1, with TRBD2 matching over 12 bases. V shed 6 bases, J shed 7 bases, and the junction held 16 bases outside the gene matches. This CDR3 contains 18 residues. Germline CDR1 and CDR2: MDHEN and SYDVKM. CDR3 sequence (DNA): TGTGCCAGCAGACCTCCGGGACTAGCGGGCCCAAGGAATAATGAGCAGTTCTTC. Translating it yields CASRPPGLAGPRNNEQFF.

This clone was observed a few times. The chain is built from TRBV13 and TRBJ1-1; TRBD1 aligns across 7 bases. Germline CDR1 PRHDT, CDR2 FYEKMQ (reference sequence). This CDR3 has 15 amino acids. V lost 7 bases, J lost 0 bases, and 8 bases stayed unmatched. The CDR3 bases are TGTGCCAGCACCAACACAGGGGCTCTGAACACTGAAGCTTTCTTT. Protein sequence: CASTNTGALNTEAFF.